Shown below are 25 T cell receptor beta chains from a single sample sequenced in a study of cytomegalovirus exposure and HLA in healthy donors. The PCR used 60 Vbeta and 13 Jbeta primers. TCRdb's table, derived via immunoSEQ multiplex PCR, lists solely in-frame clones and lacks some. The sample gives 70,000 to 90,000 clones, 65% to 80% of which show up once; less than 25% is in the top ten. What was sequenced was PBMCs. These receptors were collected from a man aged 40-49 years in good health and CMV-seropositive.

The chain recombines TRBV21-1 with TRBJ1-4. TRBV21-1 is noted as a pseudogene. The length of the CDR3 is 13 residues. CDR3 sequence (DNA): TGTGCCAGCCACCGGGGGAGAGGCGAAAAACTGTTTTTT. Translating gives CASHRGRGEKLFF.

The CDR3 DNA reads TGTGCCTGGAGGGTTAGGGGCGGGGAATCATCGCCCCAGCATTTT. This translates into CAWRVRGGESSPQHF. The chain is built from TRBV30 and TRBJ1-5, with D perhaps matching TRBD1 (5 bases). V was trimmed by 3 bases and J by 9 bases, leaving 21 bases between them. The CDR3 runs 15 residues. CDR1 and CDR2 from the germline V gene are GTSNPN and SVGIG (reference sequence).

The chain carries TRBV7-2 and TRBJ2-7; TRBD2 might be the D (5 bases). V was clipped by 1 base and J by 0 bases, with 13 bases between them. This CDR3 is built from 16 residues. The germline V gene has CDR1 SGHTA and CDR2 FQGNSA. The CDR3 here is CASSLVDNSGSYEQYF. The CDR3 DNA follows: TGTGCCAGCAGCTTAGTAGATAACAGCGGCTCCTACGAGCAGTACTTC. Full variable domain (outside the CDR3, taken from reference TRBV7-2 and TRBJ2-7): GAGVSQSPSNKVTEKGKDVELRCDPISGHTALYWYRQSLGQGLEFLIYFQGNSAPDKSGLPSDRFSAERTGGSVSTLTIQRTQQEDSAVYLCASSLVDNSGSYEQYFGPGTRLTVT.

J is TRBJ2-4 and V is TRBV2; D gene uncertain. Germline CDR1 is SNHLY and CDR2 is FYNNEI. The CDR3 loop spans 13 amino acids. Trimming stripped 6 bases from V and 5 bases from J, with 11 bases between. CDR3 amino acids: CASSQDTENIQYF. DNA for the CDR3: TGTGCCAGCAGCCAAGACACAGAAAACATTCAGTACTTC.

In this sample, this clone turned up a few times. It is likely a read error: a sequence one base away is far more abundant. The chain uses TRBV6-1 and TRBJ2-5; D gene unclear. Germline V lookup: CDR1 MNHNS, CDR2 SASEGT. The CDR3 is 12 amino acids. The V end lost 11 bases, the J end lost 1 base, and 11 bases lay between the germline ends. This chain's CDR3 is CACGTAQETQYF. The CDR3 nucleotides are TGTGCCTGTGGAACAGCCCAAGAGACCCAGTACTTC.

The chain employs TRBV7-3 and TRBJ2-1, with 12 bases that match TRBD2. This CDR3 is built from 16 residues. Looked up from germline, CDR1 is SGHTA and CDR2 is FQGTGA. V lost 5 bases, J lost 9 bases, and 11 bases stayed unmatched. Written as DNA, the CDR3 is TGTGCCAGCAGCGCCGCCCCTAGCGGGGGGGCCGCTGAGCAGTTCTTC. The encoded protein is CASSAAPSGGAAEQFF.

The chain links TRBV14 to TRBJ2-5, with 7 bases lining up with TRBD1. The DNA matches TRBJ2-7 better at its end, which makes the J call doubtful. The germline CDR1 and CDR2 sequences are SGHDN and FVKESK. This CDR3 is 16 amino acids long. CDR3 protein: CASSSPTRTGFHEQYF. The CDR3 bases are TGTGCCAGCAGCAGCCCCACTCGGACAGGTTTCCACGAGCAGTACTTC.

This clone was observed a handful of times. CDR3 sequence reads: CASSALIRDRDYGYTF. CDR3 coding DNA: TGTGCCAGCAGCGCACTTATTAGGGACAGGGACTATGGCTACACCTTC. This chain joins TRBV5-4 and TRBJ1-2; 9 nucleotides line up with TRBD1. This CDR3 contains 16 residues. With 4 bases clipped from V and 3 bases from J, the junction kept 10 bases outside the gene matches. Germline-derived CDR1 and CDR2 are SGHNT and YYREEE (reference sequence).

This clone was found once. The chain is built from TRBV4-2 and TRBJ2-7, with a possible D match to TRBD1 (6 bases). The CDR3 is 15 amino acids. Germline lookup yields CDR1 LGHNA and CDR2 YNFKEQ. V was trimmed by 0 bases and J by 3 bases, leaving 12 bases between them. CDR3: CASSQDLSRGYEQYF. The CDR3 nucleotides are TGTGCCAGCAGCCAAGATCTGAGCAGGGGCTACGAGCAGTACTTC.

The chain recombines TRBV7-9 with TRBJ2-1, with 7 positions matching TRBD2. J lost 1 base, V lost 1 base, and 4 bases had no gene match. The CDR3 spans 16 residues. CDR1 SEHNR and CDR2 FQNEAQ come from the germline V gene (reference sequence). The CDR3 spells CASSLVAGVSYNEQFF. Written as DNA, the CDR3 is TGTGCCAGCAGCTTAGTTGCGGGGGTATCCTACAATGAGCAGTTCTTC.

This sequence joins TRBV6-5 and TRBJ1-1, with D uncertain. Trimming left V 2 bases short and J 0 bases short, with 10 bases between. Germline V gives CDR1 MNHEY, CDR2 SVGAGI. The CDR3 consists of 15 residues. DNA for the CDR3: TGTGCCAGCAGTTACACATCAGTTCTGAACACTGAAGCTTTCTTT. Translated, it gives CASSYTSVLNTEAFF.

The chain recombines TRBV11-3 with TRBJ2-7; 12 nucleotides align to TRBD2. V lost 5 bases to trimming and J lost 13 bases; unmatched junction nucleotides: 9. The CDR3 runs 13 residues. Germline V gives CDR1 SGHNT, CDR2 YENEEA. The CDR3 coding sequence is TGTGCCAGCAGCCAAGGACTAGCGGGGTCCATCTACTTC. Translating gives CASSQGLAGSIYF.

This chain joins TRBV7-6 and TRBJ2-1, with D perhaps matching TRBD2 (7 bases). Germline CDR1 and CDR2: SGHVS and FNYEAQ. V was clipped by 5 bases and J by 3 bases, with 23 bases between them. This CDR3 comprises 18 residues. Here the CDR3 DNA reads TGTGCCAGCAGCGCCCTCGACGGGGGGCGGGACTACTACAATGAGCAGTTCTTC. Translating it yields CASSALDGGRDYYNEQFF.

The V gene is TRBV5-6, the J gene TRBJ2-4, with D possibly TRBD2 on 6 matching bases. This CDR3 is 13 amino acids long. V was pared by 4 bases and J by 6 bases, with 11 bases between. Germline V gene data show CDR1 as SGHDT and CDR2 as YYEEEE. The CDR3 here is CASSGDWGNIQYF. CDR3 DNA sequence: TGTGCCAGCAGCGGGGACTGGGGAAACATTCAGTACTTC. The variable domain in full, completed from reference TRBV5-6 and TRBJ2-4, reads DAGVTQSPTHLIKTRGQQVTLRCSPKSGHDTVSWYQQALGQGPQFIFQYYEEEERQRGNFPDRFSGHQFPNYSSELNVNALLLGDSALYLCASSGDWGNIQYFGAGTRLSVL.

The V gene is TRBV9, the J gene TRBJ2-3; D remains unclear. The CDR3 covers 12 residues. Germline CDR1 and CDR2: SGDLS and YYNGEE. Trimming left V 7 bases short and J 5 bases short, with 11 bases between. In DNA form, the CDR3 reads TGTGCCAGCGGCAAGGCGGAAGATACGCAGTATTTT. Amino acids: CASGKAEDTQYF.

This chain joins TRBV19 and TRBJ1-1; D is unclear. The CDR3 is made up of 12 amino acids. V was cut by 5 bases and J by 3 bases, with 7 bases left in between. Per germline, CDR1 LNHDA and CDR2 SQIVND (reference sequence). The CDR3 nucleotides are TGTGCCAGTAGTCGGGGTTACACTGAAGCTTTCTTT. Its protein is CASSRGYTEAFF. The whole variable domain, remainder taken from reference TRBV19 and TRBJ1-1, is DGGITQSPKYLFRKEGQNVTLSCEQNLNHDAMYWYRQDPGQGLRLIYYSQIVNDFQKGDIAEGYSVSREKKESFPLTVTSAQKNPTAFYLCASSRGYTEAFFGQGTRLTVV.

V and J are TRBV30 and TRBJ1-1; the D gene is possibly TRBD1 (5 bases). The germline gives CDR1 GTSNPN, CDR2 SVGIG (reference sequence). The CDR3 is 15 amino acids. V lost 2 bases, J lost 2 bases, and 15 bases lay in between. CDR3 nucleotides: TGTGCCTGGAGTCCCTGGGGCAGGGAAAACACTGAAGCTTTCTTT. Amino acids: CAWSPWGRENTEAFF.

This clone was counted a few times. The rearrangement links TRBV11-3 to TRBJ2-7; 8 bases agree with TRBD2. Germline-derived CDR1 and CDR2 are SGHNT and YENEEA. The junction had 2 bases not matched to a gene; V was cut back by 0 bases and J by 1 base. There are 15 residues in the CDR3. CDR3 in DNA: TGTGCCAGCAGCTTAGATCAGCGGGGGTCCTACGAGCAGTACTTC. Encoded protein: CASSLDQRGSYEQYF. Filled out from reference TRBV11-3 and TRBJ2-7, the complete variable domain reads EAGVVQSPRYKIIEKKQPVAFWCNPISGHNTLYWYLQNLGQGPELLIRYENEEAVDDSQLPKDRFSAERLKGVDSTLKIQPAELGDSAVYLCASSLDQRGSYEQYFGPGTRLTVT.

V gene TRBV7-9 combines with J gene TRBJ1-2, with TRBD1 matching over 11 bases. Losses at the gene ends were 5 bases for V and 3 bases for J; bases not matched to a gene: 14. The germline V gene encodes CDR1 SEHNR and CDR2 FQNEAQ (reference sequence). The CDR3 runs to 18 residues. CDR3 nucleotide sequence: TGTGCCAGCAGCGGACCTAAAGGGGGACAGGGGGTATACTATGGCTACACCTTC. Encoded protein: CASSGPKGGQGVYYGYTF.

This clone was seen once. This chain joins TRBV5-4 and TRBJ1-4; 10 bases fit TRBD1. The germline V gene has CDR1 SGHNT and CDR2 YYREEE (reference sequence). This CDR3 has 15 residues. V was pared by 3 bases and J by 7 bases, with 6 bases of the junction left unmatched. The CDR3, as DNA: TGTGCCAGCAGCTCGACAGGGGGCAAGTTTGAAAAACTGTTTTTT. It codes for CASSSTGGKFEKLFF.

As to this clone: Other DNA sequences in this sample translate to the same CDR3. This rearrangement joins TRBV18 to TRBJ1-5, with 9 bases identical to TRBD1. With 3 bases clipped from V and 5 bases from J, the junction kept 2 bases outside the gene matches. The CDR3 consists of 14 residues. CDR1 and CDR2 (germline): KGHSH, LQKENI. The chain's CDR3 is CASSPGQGYQPQHF. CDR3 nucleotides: TGTGCCAGCTCACCGGGACAGGGCTATCAGCCCCAGCATTTT.

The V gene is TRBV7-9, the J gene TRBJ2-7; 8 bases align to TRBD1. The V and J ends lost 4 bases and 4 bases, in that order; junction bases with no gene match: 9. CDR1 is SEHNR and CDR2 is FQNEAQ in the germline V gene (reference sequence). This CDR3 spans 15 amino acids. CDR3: CASSSPGQEAYEQYF. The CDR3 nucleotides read TGTGCCAGCAGCTCCCCGGGACAGGAGGCATACGAGCAGTACTTC.

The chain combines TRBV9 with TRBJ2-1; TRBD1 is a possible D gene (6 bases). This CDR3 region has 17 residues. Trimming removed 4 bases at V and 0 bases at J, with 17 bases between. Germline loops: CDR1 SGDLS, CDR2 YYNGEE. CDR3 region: CASSPRTVISSYNEQFF. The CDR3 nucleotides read TGTGCCAGCAGCCCCCGGACAGTCATAAGCTCCTACAATGAGCAGTTCTTC. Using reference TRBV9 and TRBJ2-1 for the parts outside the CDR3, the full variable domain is DSGVTQTPKHLITATGQRVTLRCSPRSGDLSVYWYQQSLDQGLQFLIQYYNGEERAKGNILERFSAQQFPDLHSELNLSSLELGDSALYFCASSPRTVISSYNEQFFGPGTRLTVL.

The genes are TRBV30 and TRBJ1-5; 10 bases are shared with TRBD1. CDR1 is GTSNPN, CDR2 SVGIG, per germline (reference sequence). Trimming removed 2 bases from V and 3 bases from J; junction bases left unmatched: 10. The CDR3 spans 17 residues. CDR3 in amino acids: CAWSKDRGYGNNQPQHF. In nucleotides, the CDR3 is TGTGCCTGGAGTAAGGACAGGGGGTACGGGAACAATCAGCCCCAGCATTTT.

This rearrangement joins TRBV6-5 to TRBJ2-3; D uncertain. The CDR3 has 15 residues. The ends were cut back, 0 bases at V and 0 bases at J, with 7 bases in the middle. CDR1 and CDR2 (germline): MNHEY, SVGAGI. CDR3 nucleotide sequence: TGTGCCAGCAGTTACTCAGCTTTTAGCACAGATACGCAGTATTTT. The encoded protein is CASSYSAFSTDTQYF.